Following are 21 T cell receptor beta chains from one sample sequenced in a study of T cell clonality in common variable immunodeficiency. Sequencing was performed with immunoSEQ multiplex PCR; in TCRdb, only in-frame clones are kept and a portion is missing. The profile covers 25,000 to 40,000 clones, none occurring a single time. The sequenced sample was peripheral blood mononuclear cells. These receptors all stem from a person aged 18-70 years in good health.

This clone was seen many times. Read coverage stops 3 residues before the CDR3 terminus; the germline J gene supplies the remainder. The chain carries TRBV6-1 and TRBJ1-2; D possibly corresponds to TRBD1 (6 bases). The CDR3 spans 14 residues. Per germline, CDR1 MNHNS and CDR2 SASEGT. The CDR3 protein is CASSGNRAGDGYTF. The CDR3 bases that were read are TGTGCCAGCAGTGGGAACAGGGCTGGCGACGGC.

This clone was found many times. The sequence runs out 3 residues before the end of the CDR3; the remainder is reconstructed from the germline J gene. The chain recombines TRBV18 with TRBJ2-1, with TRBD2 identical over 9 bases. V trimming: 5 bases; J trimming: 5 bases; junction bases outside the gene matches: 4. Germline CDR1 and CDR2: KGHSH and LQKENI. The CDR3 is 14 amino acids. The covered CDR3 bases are TGTGCCAGCTCATCGATAGCGGGGGACAATGAG. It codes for CASSSIAGDNE. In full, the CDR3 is CASSSIAGDNEQFF.

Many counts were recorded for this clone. This CDR3 is CASSLEVRGDQPQHF. CDR3 DNA, as far as it was read: TGTGCCAGCAGCTTGGAGGTCAGGGGGGATCAGCCC. This chain links TRBV5-5 with TRBJ1-5, with TRBD1 identical over 7 bases. Read data end 3 residues before the CDR3 end; the end is taken from the germline J gene. The length of the CDR3 is 15 residues. Germline V CDR1 and CDR2: SGHKS, YYEKEE (reference sequence). J gave up 5 bases and V 0 bases, and 5 bases lay outside the gene matches.

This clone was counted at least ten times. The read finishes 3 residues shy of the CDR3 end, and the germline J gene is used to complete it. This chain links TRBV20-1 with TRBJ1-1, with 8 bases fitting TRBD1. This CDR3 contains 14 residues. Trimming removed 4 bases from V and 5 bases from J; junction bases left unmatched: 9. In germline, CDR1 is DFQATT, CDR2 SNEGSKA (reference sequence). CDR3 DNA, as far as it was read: TGCAGTGCTACTTTGACAGGGGAGGGGACTGAA. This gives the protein CSATLTGEGTE. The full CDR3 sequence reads CSATLTGEGTEAFF.

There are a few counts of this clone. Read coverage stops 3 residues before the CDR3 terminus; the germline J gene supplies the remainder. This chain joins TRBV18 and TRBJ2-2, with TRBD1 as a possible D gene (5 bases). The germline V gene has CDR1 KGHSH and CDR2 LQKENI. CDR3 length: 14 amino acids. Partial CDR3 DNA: TGTGCCAGCTCACCACCGGACACCCTTGAAAAG. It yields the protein CASSPPDTLEK. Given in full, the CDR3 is CASSPPDTLEKLFF. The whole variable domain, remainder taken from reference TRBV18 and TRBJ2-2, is NAGVMQNPRHLVRRRGQEARLRCSPMKGHSHVYWYRQLPEEGLKFMVYLQKENIIDESGMPKERFSAEFPKEGPSILRIQQVVRGDSAAYFCASSPPDTLEKLFFGEGSRLTVL.

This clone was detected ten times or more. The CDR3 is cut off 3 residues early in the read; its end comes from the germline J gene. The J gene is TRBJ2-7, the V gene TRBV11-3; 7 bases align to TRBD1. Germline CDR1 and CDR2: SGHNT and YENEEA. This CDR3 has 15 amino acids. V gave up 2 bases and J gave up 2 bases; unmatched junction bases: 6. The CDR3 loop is CASSLNVGTAYEQYF. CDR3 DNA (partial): TGTGCCAGCAGCTTAAACGTCGGGACAGCCTACGAG.

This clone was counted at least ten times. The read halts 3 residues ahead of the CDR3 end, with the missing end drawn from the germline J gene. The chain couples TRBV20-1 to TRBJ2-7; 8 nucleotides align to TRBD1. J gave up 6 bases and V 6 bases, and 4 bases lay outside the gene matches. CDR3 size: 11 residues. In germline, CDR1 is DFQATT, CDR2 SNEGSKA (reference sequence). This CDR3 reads CSANRGSEQYF. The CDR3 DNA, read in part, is TGCAGTGCCAACAGGGGGAGCGAG.

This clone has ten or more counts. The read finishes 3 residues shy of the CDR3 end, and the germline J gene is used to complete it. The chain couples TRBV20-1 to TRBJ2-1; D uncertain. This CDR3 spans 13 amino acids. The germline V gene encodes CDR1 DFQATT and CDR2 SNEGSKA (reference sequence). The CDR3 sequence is CSPPQSSYNEQFF. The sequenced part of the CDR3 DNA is TGCAGCCCTCCACAAAGCTCCTACAATGAG.

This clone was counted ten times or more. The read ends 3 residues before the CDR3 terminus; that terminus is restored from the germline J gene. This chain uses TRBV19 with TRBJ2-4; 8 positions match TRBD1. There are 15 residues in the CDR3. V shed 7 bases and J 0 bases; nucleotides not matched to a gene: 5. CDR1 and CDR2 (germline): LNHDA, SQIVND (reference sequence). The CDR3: CASTRTGTAKNIQYF. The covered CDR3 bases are TGTGCCAGTACCCGGACAGGGACAGCCAAAAACATT.

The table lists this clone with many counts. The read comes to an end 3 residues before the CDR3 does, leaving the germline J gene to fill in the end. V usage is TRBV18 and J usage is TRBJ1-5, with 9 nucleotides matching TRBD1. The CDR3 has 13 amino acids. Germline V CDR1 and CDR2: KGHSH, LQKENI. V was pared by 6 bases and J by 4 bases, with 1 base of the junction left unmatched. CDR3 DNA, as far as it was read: TGTGCCAGCTCTGGACAGGGGAATCAGCCC. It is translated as CASSGQGNQP. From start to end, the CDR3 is CASSGQGNQPQHF.

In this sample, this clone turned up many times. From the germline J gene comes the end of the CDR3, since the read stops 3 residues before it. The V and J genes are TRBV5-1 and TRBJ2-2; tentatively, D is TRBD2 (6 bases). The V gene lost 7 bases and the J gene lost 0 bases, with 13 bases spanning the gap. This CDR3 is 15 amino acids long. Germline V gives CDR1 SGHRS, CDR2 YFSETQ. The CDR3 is CASGTGVANTGELFF. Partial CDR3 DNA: TGCGCCAGCGGAACGGGGGTCGCGAACACCGGGGAG.

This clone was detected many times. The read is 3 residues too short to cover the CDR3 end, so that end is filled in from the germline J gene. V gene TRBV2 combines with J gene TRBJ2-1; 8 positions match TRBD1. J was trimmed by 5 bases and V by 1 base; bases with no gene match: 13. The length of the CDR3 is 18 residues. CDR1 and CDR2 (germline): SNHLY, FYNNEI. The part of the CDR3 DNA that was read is TGTGCCAGCAGTGAAGTGCCTCCCGACAGGGGAGTGAACAATGAG. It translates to CASSEVPPDRGVNNE. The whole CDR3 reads CASSEVPPDRGVNNEQFF.

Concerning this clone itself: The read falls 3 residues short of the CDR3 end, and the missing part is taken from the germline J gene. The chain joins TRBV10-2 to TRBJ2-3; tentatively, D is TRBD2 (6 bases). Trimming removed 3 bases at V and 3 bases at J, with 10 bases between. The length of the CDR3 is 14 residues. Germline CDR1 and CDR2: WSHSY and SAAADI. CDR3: CASSEGDSTDTQYF. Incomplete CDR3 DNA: TGCGCCAGCAGTGAAGGGGACTCTACAGATACG.

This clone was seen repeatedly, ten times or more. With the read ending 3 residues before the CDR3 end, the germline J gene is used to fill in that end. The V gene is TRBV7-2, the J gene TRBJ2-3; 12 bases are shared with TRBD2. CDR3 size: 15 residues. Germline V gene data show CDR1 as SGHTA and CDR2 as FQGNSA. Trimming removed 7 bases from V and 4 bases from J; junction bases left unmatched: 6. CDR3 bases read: TGTGCCAGCACCTGGACTAGCGGGAACCCAGATACG. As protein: CASTWTSGNPDT. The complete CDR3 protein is CASTWTSGNPDTQYF. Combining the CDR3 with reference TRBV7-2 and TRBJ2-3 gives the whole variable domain GAGVSQSPSNKVTEKGKDVELRCDPISGHTALYWYRQSLGQGLEFLIYFQGNSAPDKSGLPSDRFSAERTGGSVSTLTIQRTQQEDSAVYLCASTWTSGNPDTQYFGPGTRLTVL.

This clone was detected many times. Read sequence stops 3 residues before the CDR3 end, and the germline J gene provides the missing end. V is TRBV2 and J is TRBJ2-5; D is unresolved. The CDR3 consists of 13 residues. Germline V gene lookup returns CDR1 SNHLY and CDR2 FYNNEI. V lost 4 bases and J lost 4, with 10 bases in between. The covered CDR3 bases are TGTGCCAGCAGTGTTCTAGGCCCAGAGACC. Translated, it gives CASSVLGPET. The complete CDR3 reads CASSVLGPETQYF.

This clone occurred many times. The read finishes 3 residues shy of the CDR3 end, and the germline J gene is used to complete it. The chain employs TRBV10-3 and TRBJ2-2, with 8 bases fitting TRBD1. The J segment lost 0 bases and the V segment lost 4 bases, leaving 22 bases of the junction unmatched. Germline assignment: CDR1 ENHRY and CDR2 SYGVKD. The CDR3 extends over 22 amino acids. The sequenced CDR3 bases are TGTGCCATCAGTGGGTCCGCTAAAAAGCCAGGGGGCGCCCCCACGAACACCGGGGAG. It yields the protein CAISGSAKKPGGAPTNTGE. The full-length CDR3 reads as CAISGSAKKPGGAPTNTGELFF.

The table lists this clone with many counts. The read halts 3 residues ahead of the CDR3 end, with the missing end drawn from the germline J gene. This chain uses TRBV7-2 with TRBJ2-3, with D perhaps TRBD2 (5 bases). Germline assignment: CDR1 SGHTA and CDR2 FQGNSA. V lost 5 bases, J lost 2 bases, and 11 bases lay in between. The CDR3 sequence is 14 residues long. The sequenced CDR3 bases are TGTGCCAGCAGCCAAGGACTCTCCACAGATACG. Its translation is CASSQGLSTDT. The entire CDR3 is CASSQGLSTDTQYF.

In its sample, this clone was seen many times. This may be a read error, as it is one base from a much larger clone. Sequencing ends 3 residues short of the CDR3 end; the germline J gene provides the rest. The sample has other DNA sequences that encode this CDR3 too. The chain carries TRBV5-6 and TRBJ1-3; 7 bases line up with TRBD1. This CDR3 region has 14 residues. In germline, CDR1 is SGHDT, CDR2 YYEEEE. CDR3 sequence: CASKTGVAGNTIYF. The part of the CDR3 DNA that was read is TGTGCCAGCAAAACAGGGGTTGCTGGAAACACG. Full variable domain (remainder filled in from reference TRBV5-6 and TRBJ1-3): DAGVTQSPTHLIKTRGQQVTLRCSPKSGHDTVSWYQQALGQGPQFIFQYYEEEERQRGNFPDRFSGHQFPNYSSELNVNALLLGDSALYLCASKTGVAGNTIYFGEGSWLTVV.

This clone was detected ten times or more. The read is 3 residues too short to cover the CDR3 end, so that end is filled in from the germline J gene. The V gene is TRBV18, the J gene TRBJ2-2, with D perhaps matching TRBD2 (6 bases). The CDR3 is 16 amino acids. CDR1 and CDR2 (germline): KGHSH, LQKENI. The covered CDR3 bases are TGTGCCAGCTCACCATCGGAGGGTTTGGGTAATGAAAAG. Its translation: CASSPSEGLGNEK. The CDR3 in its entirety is CASSPSEGLGNEKLFF.

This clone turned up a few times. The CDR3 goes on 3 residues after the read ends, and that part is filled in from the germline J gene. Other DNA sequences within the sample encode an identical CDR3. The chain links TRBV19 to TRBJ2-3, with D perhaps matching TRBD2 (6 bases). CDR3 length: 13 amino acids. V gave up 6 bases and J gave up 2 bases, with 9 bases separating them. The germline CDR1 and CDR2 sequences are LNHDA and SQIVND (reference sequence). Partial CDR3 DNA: TGTGCCAGTAGGAGCGGGTCCACAGATACG. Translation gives CASRSGSTDT. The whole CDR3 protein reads CASRSGSTDTQYF.

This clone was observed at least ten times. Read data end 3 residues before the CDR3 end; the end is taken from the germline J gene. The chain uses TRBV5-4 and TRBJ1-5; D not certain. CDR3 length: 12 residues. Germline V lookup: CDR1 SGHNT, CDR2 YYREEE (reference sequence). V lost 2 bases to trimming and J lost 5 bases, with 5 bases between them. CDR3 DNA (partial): TGTGCCAGCAGCTTTAAGGATCAGCCC. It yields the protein CASSFKDQP. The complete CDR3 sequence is CASSFKDQPQHF.